The 28 T cell receptor beta chains reported below all come from one sample, sequenced in a study of T cell responses to AZD1222 COVID-19 vaccine. Produced via immunoSEQ multiplex PCR; TCRdb's table is partial and in-frame only. Altogether 150,000 or so clones are present, about nine tenths being singletons, with the ten largest covering 5.5%. Material: peripheral blood, obtained on day 0 of MenACWY control vaccination. The receptor set was obtained from an adult in good health.

The gene calls are TRBV14 and TRBJ2-7; maybe TRBD2 (5 bases). Trimming left V 5 bases short and J 0 bases short, with 11 bases between. The CDR3 extends over 14 amino acids. Germline CDR1 is SGHDN and CDR2 is FVKESK. CDR3 protein: CASSFRTGSYEQYF. CDR3 coding DNA: TGTGCCAGCAGCTTCCGGACTGGCTCCTACGAGCAGTACTTC.

The V gene is TRBV5-1, the J gene TRBJ2-1; 7 nucleotides align to TRBD1. The CDR3 totals 13 residues. Losses at the gene ends were 6 bases for V and 7 bases for J; bases not matched to a gene: 7. The germline V gene encodes CDR1 SGHRS and CDR2 YFSETQ. The CDR3 DNA sequence: TGCGCCAGCACTCTCGACAGGGTTAATGAGCAGTTCTTC. This translates into CASTLDRVNEQFF. The whole variable domain, filled in from reference TRBV5-1 and TRBJ2-1, reads KAGVTQTPRYLIKTRGQQVTLSCSPISGHRSVSWYQQTPGQGLQFLFEYFSETQRNKGNFPGRFSGRQFSNSRSEMNVSTLELGDSALYLCASTLDRVNEQFFGPGTRLTVL.

The V call is TRBV6-1, the J call TRBJ2-1, with 7 bases fitting TRBD2. The CDR3 totals 12 residues. Germline V lookup: CDR1 MNHNS, CDR2 SASEGT. The junction had 7 bases not matched to a gene; V was cut back by 6 bases and J by 11 bases. CDR3 loop: CASSDLAGKQFF. CDR3 nucleotides: TGTGCCAGCAGCGACTTAGCGGGTAAGCAGTTCTTC.

In this sample, this clone turned up once. The chain uses TRBV7-2 and TRBJ2-7, with no clear D. V was trimmed by 6 bases and J by 1 base, leaving 10 bases between them. The germline V gene has CDR1 SGHTA and CDR2 FQGNSA. This CDR3 spans 13 amino acids. CDR3 region: CASSSRHSYEQYF. The DNA of the CDR3 is TGTGCCAGCAGTTCCCGACATTCCTACGAGCAGTACTTC.

The chain links TRBV12-3 or TRBV12-4 to TRBJ1-2; maybe TRBD1 (5 bases). This CDR3 has 13 residues. Deletions cut 3 bases from V and 8 bases from J, with 13 bases between. CDR3 nucleotide sequence: TGTGCCAGCAGTTTCCTCTCCGGGGGGGGCTACACCTTC. It yields the protein CASSFLSGGGYTF.

This clone turned up a few times. The chain combines TRBV15 with TRBJ1-1, with D unresolved. Trimming pared 0 bases from V and 2 bases from J, leaving 10 bases between. Germline V gene sequence: CDR1 LNHNV, CDR2 YYDKDF (reference sequence). The CDR3 has 15 residues. CDR3 region: CATSRDNQANTEAFF. CDR3 coding DNA: TGTGCCACCAGCAGAGATAATCAAGCAAACACTGAAGCTTTCTTT.

V usage is TRBV7-9 and J usage is TRBJ1-2, with D possibly TRBD1 on 6 matching bases. The V end was cut by 1 base, the J end by 1 base, with 10 bases between. The germline V gene has CDR1 SEHNR and CDR2 FQNEAQ (reference sequence). The length of the CDR3 is 15 residues. CDR3 in amino acids: CASSLGDTDNYGYTF. The CDR3 DNA sequence: TGTGCCAGCAGCTTAGGGGACACAGATAACTATGGCTACACCTTC.

The chain couples TRBV11-3 to TRBJ2-5; 10 positions agree with TRBD2. Germline lookup yields CDR1 SGHNT and CDR2 YENEEA. The CDR3 spans 14 residues. V trimming: 3 bases; J trimming: 5 bases; junction bases outside the gene matches: 3. CDR3 sequence: CASSFLSGRETQYF. CDR3 in DNA: TGTGCCAGCAGCTTCCTTAGCGGGAGGGAGACCCAGTACTTC.

This chain uses TRBV4-1 with TRBJ2-7, with D unresolved. Deletions cut 2 bases from V and 3 bases from J, with 8 bases between. Germline loops: CDR1 MGHRA, CDR2 YSYEKL. CDR3 length equals 13 residues. The CDR3 DNA reads TGCGCCAGCAGCCAACAACCGATCTACGAGCAGTACTTC. Translating gives CASSQQPIYEQYF.

The rearrangement links TRBV6-5 to TRBJ1-2; D gene ambiguous. V was shortened by 8 bases and J by 4 bases, with 14 bases between the two germline ends. Germline CDR1 reads MNHEY; CDR2 reads SVGAGI. The CDR3 totals 13 residues. CDR3 coding DNA: TGTGCCAGCCGACGAGACACTAGCTATGGCTACACCTTC. Protein: CASRRDTSYGYTF.

This rearrangement joins TRBV14 to TRBJ1-4; unclear D gene. CDR1 and CDR2 (germline): SGHDN, FVKESK. This CDR3 has 12 amino acids. The V end lost 3 bases, the J end lost 5 bases, and 4 bases lay between the germline ends. The CDR3 bases are TGTGCCAGCAGCCAGTTCAATGAAAAACTGTTTTTT. Amino acids: CASSQFNEKLFF.

This chain uses TRBV19 with TRBJ2-1; weak D call: TRBD1 (5 bases). The CDR3 spans 16 residues. V lost 1 base, J lost 7 bases, and 17 bases lay in between. Germline V gene lookup returns CDR1 LNHDA and CDR2 SQIVND (reference sequence). The CDR3 region has the DNA TGTGCCAGTAGTATAGCCAGGGCCGCGGATGTGAATGAGCAGTTCTTC. This translates into CASSIARAADVNEQFF.

The chain carries TRBV5-1 and TRBJ1-1; 10 bases fit TRBD1. The germline gives CDR1 SGHRS, CDR2 YFSETQ. This CDR3 has 18 amino acids. The V and J ends lost 4 bases and 3 bases, in that order; junction bases with no gene match: 15. Here the CDR3 DNA reads TGCGCCAGCAGCCCGTGGGGGACAGGGGACCCGGGGGACACTGAAGCTTTCTTT. Amino acids: CASSPWGTGDPGDTEAFF.

CDR3 sequence: CASSQRGRSSGNTIYF. As DNA, the CDR3 is TGTGCCAGCAGCCAAAGGGGCAGGAGCTCTGGAAACACCATATATTTT. V usage is TRBV3-1 (or the pseudogene TRBV3-2) and J usage is TRBJ1-3, with D possibly matching TRBD1 (5 bases). Germline V CDR1 and CDR2: LGHDT, YNNKEL (reference sequence). Trimming removed 2 bases at V and 0 bases at J, with 11 bases between. CDR3 length equals 16 residues.

This clone showed up just a few times. V usage is TRBV5-6 and J usage is TRBJ2-2, with D possibly TRBD2 on 5 matching bases. The germline gives CDR1 SGHDT, CDR2 YYEEEE. The CDR3 is made up of 13 amino acids. This CDR3 is CAVGIFRAGELFF. As DNA, the CDR3 is TGTGCGGTCGGGATTTTCCGGGCCGGGGAGCTGTTTTTT. Full variable domain (remainder filled in from reference TRBV5-6 and TRBJ2-2): DAGVTQSPTHLIKTRGQQVTLRCSPKSGHDTVSWYQQALGQGPQFIFQYYEEEERQRGNFPDRFSGHQFPNYSSELNVNALLLGDSALYLCAVGIFRAGELFFGEGSRLTVL.

This chain joins TRBV5-5 and TRBJ1-4; TRBD1 might be the D (6 bases). Trimming stripped 2 bases from V and 6 bases from J, with 14 bases between. The germline V gene encodes CDR1 SGHKS and CDR2 YYEKEE (reference sequence). The CDR3 runs to 15 residues. As DNA, the CDR3 is TGTGCCAGCAGCTTCCTAACAGGGTTGGATGAAAAACTGTTTTTT. Its protein product is CASSFLTGLDEKLFF.

The V gene is TRBV4-3, the J gene TRBJ1-1; D call uncertain. This CDR3 has 14 residues. Germline CDR1 LGHNA, CDR2 YSLEER. Trimming removed 6 bases at V and 0 bases at J, with 11 bases between. CDR3 DNA: TGCGCCAGCAGGTTTCGGGGTATGAACACTGAAGCTTTCTTT. This sequence encodes CASRFRGMNTEAFF.

The genes are TRBV5-1 and TRBJ2-5, with D hard to call. Trimming took 4 bases from V and 2 from J, leaving 6 bases between them. Germline values: CDR1 SGHRS, CDR2 YFSETQ. The CDR3 is 12 amino acids. The CDR3 spells CASSDLQETQYF. The CDR3 DNA sequence: TGCGCCAGCAGCGACTTACAAGAGACCCAGTACTTC.

J is TRBJ1-2 and V is TRBV19, with 7 bases matching TRBD1. The ends lost 8 bases at V and 6 bases at J; junction bases unmatched: 3. CDR1 and CDR2 (germline): LNHDA, SQIVND (reference sequence). The CDR3 has 11 residues. CDR3 amino acids: CASRQGDGYTF. In DNA, the CDR3 is TGTGCCAGTCGACAGGGAGATGGCTACACCTTC.

The CDR3 sequence is CSVGHPNTEAFF. CDR3 DNA sequence: TGCAGCGTTGGACACCCGAACACTGAAGCTTTCTTT. This rearrangement joins TRBV29-1 to TRBJ1-1; D is unclear. The CDR3 has 12 residues. The germline V gene has CDR1 SQVTM and CDR2 ANQGSEA. V was trimmed by 4 bases and J by 1 base, leaving 7 bases between them.

The chain couples TRBV24-1 to TRBJ2-1; TRBD2 matches 15 bases. Trimming took 3 bases from V and 0 from J; bases not matched to a gene: 11. Germline loops: CDR1 KGHDR, CDR2 SFDVKD. The CDR3 totals 21 residues. The CDR3 DNA reads as TGTGCCACCAGTGATCGACCGGGACTAGCGGGGGGCCGTAGCTCCTACAATGAGCAGTTCTTC. This translates into CATSDRPGLAGGRSSYNEQFF.

The chain employs TRBV19 and TRBJ2-1; no clear D gene. The CDR3 is 15 residues long. With 3 bases removed from V and 0 bases from J, the gap between germline ends came to 9 bases. The germline V gene has CDR1 LNHDA and CDR2 SQIVND (reference sequence). CDR3 region: CASSIGVLSYNEQFF. DNA for the CDR3: TGTGCCAGTAGTATTGGGGTTCTCTCCTACAATGAGCAGTTCTTC.

V is TRBV18 and J is TRBJ1-1, with D perhaps matching TRBD1 (5 bases). The ends were cut back, 3 bases at V and 4 bases at J, with 18 bases in the middle. CDR1 is KGHSH, CDR2 LQKENI, per germline. The CDR3 sequence is 16 residues long. DNA of the CDR3: TGTGCCAGCTCACCCCGAACGGAAATGGGGGGCACTGAAGCTTTCTTT. It codes for CASSPRTEMGGTEAFF.

The CDR3 region is CASSTSRGSNTEAFF. CDR3 DNA sequence: TGTGCCAGTAGTACCAGTCGGGGGTCTAACACTGAAGCTTTCTTT. The rearrangement links TRBV19 to TRBJ1-1, with D maybe TRBD1 (5 bases). The V gene's germline CDR1 is LNHDA and CDR2 SQIVND (reference sequence). The CDR3 loop spans 15 amino acids. Trimming removed 4 bases at V and 2 bases at J, with 14 bases between.

V is TRBV5-4 and J is TRBJ2-4; 11 positions agree with TRBD2. Germline V gives CDR1 SGHNT, CDR2 YYREEE (reference sequence). The CDR3 length is 16 residues. V shed 2 bases, J shed 6 bases, and the junction held 7 bases outside the gene matches. The CDR3 region is CASSFATSGTSNIQYF. CDR3 sequence (DNA): TGTGCCAGCAGCTTCGCGACTAGCGGGACTTCAAACATTCAGTACTTC.

The J gene is TRBJ2-3, the V gene TRBV5-1, with D hard to call. The V and J ends lost 2 bases and 1 base respectively, with 2 bases between them. Per germline, CDR1 SGHRS and CDR2 YFSETQ. The CDR3 is 12 amino acids. For the CDR3, the DNA is TGCGCCAGCAGCTTCGGCACAGATACGCAGTATTTT. Residues: CASSFGTDTQYF.

The chain recombines TRBV2 with TRBJ1-1; D is perhaps TRBD1 (6 bases). V dropped 1 base and J dropped 5 bases, with 8 bases sitting between them. The germline CDR1 and CDR2 sequences are SNHLY and FYNNEI. The CDR3 runs to 13 residues. CDR3 protein: CASSEEGGTEAFF. CDR3 DNA: TGTGCCAGCAGTGAAGAGGGGGGGACTGAAGCTTTCTTT.

The rearrangement uses TRBV27 and TRBJ1-2; 10 positions match TRBD1. The CDR3 is 18 amino acids. V lost 0 bases to trimming and J lost 3 bases; unmatched junction nucleotides: 10. Germline CDR1 is MNHEY and CDR2 is SMNVEV (reference sequence). The CDR3 spells CASSLSVAGTGEDYGYTF. The CDR3 DNA follows: TGTGCCAGCAGTTTATCTGTGGCCGGGACAGGGGAAGACTATGGCTACACCTTC.